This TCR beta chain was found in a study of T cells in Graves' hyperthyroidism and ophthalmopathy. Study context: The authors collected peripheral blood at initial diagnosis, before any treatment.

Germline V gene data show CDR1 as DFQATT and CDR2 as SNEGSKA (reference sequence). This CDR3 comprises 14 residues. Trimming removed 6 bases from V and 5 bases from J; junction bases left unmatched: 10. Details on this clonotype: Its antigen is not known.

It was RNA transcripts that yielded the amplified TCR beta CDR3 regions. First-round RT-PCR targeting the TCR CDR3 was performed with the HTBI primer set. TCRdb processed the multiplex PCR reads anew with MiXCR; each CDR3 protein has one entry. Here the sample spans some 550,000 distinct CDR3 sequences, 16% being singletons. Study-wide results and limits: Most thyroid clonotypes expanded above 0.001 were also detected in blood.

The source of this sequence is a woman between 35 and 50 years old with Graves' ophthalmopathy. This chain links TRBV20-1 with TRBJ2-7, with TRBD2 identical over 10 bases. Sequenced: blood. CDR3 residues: CSATRAGGHHEQYF. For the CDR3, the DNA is TGCAGTGCAACTCGAGCGGGGGGGCACCACGAGCAGTACTTC.